The 6 T cell receptor beta chains below come from one sample, sequenced in a study of T cell responses to AZD1222 COVID-19 vaccine. The protocol was immunoSEQ multiplex PCR, while the TCRdb copy is restricted to in-frame clones and leaves out a portion. The table shows about 93,000 clones, with roughly nine tenths occurring only once. The sample here was peripheral blood, taken 28 days after the second AZD1222 dose. The receptors were gathered from an adult who received the AZD1222 COVID-19 vaccine.

The rearrangement uses TRBV10-3 and TRBJ1-1; D remains unclear. Trimming left V 5 bases short and J 8 bases short, with 18 bases between. From germline, CDR1 is ENHRY and CDR2 SYGVKD. This CDR3 contains 14 residues. CDR3 loop: CAISRGGRSPEAFF. The CDR3 DNA follows: TGTGCCATCAGTCGAGGAGGGCGGAGCCCCGAAGCTTTCTTT.

The chain employs TRBV30 and TRBJ2-7; possibly TRBD1 for D (5 bases). This CDR3 has 15 residues. V lost 3 bases and J lost 3, with 18 bases in between. CDR1 GTSNPN and CDR2 SVGIG come from the germline V gene (reference sequence). The CDR3 sequence: CAWRGRGSSVYEQYF. The CDR3 DNA sequence: TGTGCCTGGAGGGGAAGGGGTTCTTCGGTCTACGAGCAGTACTTC.

The V and J genes are TRBV4-1 and TRBJ2-2; D tentatively reads TRBD1 or TRBD2 (5 bases each). Germline lookup yields CDR1 MGHRA and CDR2 YSYEKL. This CDR3 is built from 16 residues. Between the trimmed V and J ends, which lost 4 bases and 0 bases, there was a span of 12 bases. CDR3 nucleotides: TGCGCCAGCAGCCTAAGGGACGACGCGAACACCGGGGAGCTGTTTTTT. Translation: CASSLRDDANTGELFF.

This clone was detected a few times. The chain has TRBV6-1 and TRBJ2-1; 11 nucleotides align to TRBD1. V trimming: 3 bases; J trimming: 7 bases; junction bases outside the gene matches: 8. In germline, CDR1 is MNHNS, CDR2 SASEGT. CDR3 length: 16 residues. CDR3 loop: CASSDYLGQGGNEQFF. The CDR3 nucleotides are TGTGCCAGCAGTGATTATTTGGGACAGGGGGGGAATGAGCAGTTCTTC.

In DNA, the CDR3 is TGCGCCAGCAGTGTTCAGACAGGGGGCTATGAGCAGTTCTTC. The encoded protein is CASSVQTGGYEQFF. The chain links TRBV10-1 to TRBJ2-1; 10 bases map to TRBD1. J was trimmed by 8 bases and V by 4 bases; bases with no gene match: 5. Germline V gene lookup returns CDR1 WNHNN and CDR2 SYGVQD (reference sequence). The CDR3 consists of 14 residues.

The chain carries TRBV6-2 or TRBV6-3 and TRBJ1-1, with D possibly being TRBD1 (6 bases). From germline, CDR1 is MNHEY and CDR2 SVGEGT. Trimming pared 6 bases from V and 0 bases from J, leaving 14 bases between. The CDR3 is 15 amino acids. The CDR3 bases are TGTGCCAGCAGCCGGACAGCTAGTATGAACACTGAAGCTTTCTTT. Encoded protein: CASSRTASMNTEAFF.